This entry describes one T cell receptor (beta chain). There are a few counts of this clonotype. Its antigen has not been determined. Base quality data are lacking; no much larger clone is found one base away. All donors were healthy Caucasians. The sample originates from a study of identical twins (dated by TCRdb to 2015 to 2016). At the level of the whole study: To test whether fetal clonotypes persist, this study deep-sequenced TCR alpha and beta repertoires from monozygotic twins, from unrelated adults of various ages, and from cord blood. To rule out contamination, the twin experiments were replicated at different times with different library preparation protocols.

Broader findings and caveats from the paper: In monozygotic twins, recombination models systematically underestimated out-of-frame TCR alpha sharing, but the models matched the sharing seen between unrelated individuals. Compared with coincidental sharing between unrelated individuals, out-of-frame TCR alpha sequences shared between twins showed an excess of sequences with low generation probability. A weaker excess of twin sharing was found in beta out-of-frame sequences because the signal-to-noise ratio was lowered by fewer shared sequences. Abundant cord blood beta clonotypes carried fewer insertions; young adult naive repertoires showed a weaker similar trend, while memory repertoires showed none. Because the same donors could not be followed over many years, conclusions were based on cross-sectional statistical analysis. Invariant T cells such as MAIT and iNKT could partly confound zero-insertion analyses, although diverse VJ usage argued against such confounding for most clonotypes.

The library was obtained by 5' RACE. The sequencing machine was an Illumina HiSeq 2000. Template switching added a universal primer binding site, and the final cDNA carried a unique molecular identifier that allowed TCR cDNA molecules to be counted accurately. Specific primers in the conserved constant-segment region were used to synthesize first-strand cDNA for TCR alpha and beta chains. To control for contamination, every cDNA library was double barcoded, receiving both a SMART-Mk sample barcode and Illumina barcodes. TruSeq adapter sequences along with Illumina sample barcodes were introduced in two successive PCR steps. The Illumina HiSeq platform was used with custom primers to sequence TCR alpha and beta cDNA libraries. The paper's data handling went like this. MiGEC processed the raw reads to extract unique molecular identifiers, while MiXCR was used to determine the CDR3 positions. Recombination models were inferred per individual with the repgenHMM and IGoR tools using an EM algorithm. Shared clonotype analysis was performed with the tcR package in R, normalizing sharing by the product of cloneset sizes. To study raw recombination free of thymic and clonal selection effects, out-of-frame nonproductive sequences were analyzed. TCRdb trimmed public reads at Q25 via fastp, called clones via MiXCR and kept in-frame beta chains. Entries are consolidated by CDR3 protein sequence, retaining the most common genes and DNA. These V and J calls derive from TCRdb rather than the authors' analysis. Across this sample there are some 1,700,000 distinct CDR3 sequences, with around a third seen only once. Approximately 0.29% of the sample lies in the top ten.

The CDR3 spans 15 residues, from the cysteine through the phenylalanine. Just the 45-base CDR3 DNA is kept, in frame starting at base 1. V ends up 6 bases short and J 7 bases short, with an unmatched junction base count of 8. As encoded in the germline V gene, CDR1 is SGHTA while CDR2 is FQGNSA. The rearrangement joined TRBV7-2 to TRBJ2-1; TRBD2 agrees with 11 junctional bases. The sample was cord blood. The receptor's source is a newborn girl in good health. This receptor carries the CDR3 CASRLRLAGQNEQFF. The nucleotides are TGTGCCAGCAGATTGCGACTAGCGGGGCAGAATGAGCAGTTCTTC. The full variable domain, completed from the reference TRBV7-2 and TRBJ2-1 proteins outside the CDR3, reads GAGVSQSPSNKVTEKGKDVELRCDPISGHTALYWYRQSLGQGLEFLIYFQGNSAPDKSGLPSDRFSAERTGGSVSTLTIQRTQQEDSAVYLCASRLRLAGQNEQFFGPGTRLTVL.